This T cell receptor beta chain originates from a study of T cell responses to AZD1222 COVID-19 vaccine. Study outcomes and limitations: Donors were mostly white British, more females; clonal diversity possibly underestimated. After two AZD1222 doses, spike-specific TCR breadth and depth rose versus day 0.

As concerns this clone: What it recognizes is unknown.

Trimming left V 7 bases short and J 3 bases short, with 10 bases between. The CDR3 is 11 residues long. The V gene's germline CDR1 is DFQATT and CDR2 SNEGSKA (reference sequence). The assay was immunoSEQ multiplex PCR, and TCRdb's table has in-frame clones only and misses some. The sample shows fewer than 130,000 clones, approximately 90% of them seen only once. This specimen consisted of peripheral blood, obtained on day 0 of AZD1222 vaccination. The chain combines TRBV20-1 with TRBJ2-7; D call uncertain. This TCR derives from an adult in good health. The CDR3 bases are TGCAGTGTCGGCCAAAGCTACGAGCAGTACTTC. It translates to CSVGQSYEQYF.